The TCR beta chain described here comes from a study of control samples from healthy donors and cancer patients. Some clones are missing from TCRdb's copy, which holds only in-frame ones; the method was immunoSEQ multiplex PCR. This table holds 150,000 to 200,000 clones, about 92% found once. The material sequenced was blood. The TCR sequence derives from a man aged 25 to 45 in good health.

The CDR3 DNA follows: TGTGCCAGCAGCGTAGGGGGGACAGGGTTCTCCGAGCAGTACTTC. This encodes CASSVGGTGFSEQYF. This chain uses TRBV9 with TRBJ2-7; 9 nucleotides match TRBD1. V lost 0 bases and J lost 6; bases outside the gene matches: 7. The CDR3 extends over 15 amino acids. Germline assignment: CDR1 SGDLS and CDR2 YYNGEE.